This is a list of T cell receptor beta chains from one sample in a study of immune characterization of retroperitoneal liposarcoma. MiXCR, applied by TCRdb to the PCR reads, yields one record per CDR3 protein. The sample has around 20,000 distinct CDR3 sequences; 37% are singletons. The sample was blood. Every receptor here comes from a male donor with retroperitoneal liposarcoma. CDR3s include the opening cysteine and the closing phenylalanine or tryptophan. Each record gives: J gene, D gene, V gene, clone size, CDR3 DNA, CDR3 protein. A D gene is named only where the DNA matches it firmly. Clone size is not always given. Where it is, it says once, few, many or a class for expanded clones.

TRBJ1-1	TRBD1	TRBV6-8	-	TGTGCCAGCAGACAGACGGGGACAGTCCCTGAAGCTTTCTTT	CASRQTGTVPEAFF
TRBJ1-2	-	TRBV27	-	TGTGCCAGCAGTGACACCGGGACACAGCCCTGGTATGGCTACACCTTC	CASSDTGTQPWYGYTF
TRBJ2-1	TRBD2	TRBV12-5	many	TGTGCTAGTGGTTTCCTGACCGGGACTAGCGGGAGCTCCTACAATGAGCAGTTCTTC	CASGFLTGTSGSSYNEQFF
TRBJ1-2	-	TRBV6-1	few	TGTGCCAGCAGTCGGGGGAACTATGGCTACACCTTC	CASSRGNYGYTF
TRBJ2-1	TRBD1	TRBV12-3/TRBV12-4	medium-sized	TGTGCCAGCAGTTGGGACAGTTACAATGAGCAGTTCTTC	CASSWDSYNEQFF
TRBJ2-5	TRBD2	TRBV11-1	-	TGTGCCAGCAGCTTTATAGCGGGAGACGTGGAGACCCAGTACTTC	CASSFIAGDVETQYF
TRBJ2-3	TRBD1	TRBV12-3/TRBV12-4	once	TGTGCCAGCAGTTTCATGGCAGGGGGTGATACGCAGTATTTT	CASSFMAGGDTQYF
TRBJ1-1	-	TRBV6-6	-	TGTGCCAGCAGCTCACCCGGGACCGGGAACACTGAAGCTTTCTTT	CASSSPGTGNTEAFF
TRBJ2-1	-	TRBV6-1	-	TGTGCCAGCAGCAGAGAGCGGAGATACAATGAGCAGTTCTTC	CASSRERRYNEQFF
TRBJ1-1	-	TRBV12-5	few	TGTGCTAGTGGTTTAGGTAACAGGAGGATTGAAGCTTTCTTT	CASGLGNRRIEAFF